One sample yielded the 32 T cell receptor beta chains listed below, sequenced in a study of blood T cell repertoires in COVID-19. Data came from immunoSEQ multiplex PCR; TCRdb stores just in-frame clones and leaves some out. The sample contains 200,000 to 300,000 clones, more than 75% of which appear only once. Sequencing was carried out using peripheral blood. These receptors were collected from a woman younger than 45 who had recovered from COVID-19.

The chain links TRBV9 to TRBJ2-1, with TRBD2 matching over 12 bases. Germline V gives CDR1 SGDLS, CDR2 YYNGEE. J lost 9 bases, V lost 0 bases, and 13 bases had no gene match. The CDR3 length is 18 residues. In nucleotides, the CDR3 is TGTGCCAGCAGCGTAGGCGCTAGCGGGGGGGCCTCATGGGGTGAGCAGTTCTTC. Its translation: CASSVGASGGASWGEQFF.

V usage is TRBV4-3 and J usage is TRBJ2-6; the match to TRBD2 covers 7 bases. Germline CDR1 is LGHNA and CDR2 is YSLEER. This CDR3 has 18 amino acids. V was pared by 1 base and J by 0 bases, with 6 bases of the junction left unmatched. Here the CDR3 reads CASSQAPSGGSGANVLTF. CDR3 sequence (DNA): TGCGCCAGCAGCCAAGCTCCATCGGGGGGCTCTGGGGCCAACGTCCTGACTTTC.

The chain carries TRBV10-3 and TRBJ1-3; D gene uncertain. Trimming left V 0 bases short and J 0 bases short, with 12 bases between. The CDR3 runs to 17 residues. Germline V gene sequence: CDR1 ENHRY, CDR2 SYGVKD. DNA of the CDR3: TGTGCCATCAGTGAGTCGGAGGGCAAGAACTCTGGAAACACCATATATTTT. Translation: CAISESEGKNSGNTIYF.

The CDR3 sequence: CASSLQRGAGETQYF. The CDR3 DNA reads as TGTGCCAGCAGCTTACAGCGGGGGGCGGGAGAGACCCAGTACTTC. The chain is built from TRBV11-2 and TRBJ2-5, with 9 bases matching TRBD2. Germline V lookup: CDR1 SGHAT, CDR2 FQNNGV. This CDR3 contains 15 residues. Trimming removed 2 bases from V and 4 bases from J; junction bases left unmatched: 5.

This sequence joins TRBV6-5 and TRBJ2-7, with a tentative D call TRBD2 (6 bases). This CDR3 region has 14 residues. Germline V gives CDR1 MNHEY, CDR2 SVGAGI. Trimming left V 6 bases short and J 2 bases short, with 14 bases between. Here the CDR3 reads CASRRDSLTYEQYF. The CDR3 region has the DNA TGTGCCAGCAGACGGGACTCCTTAACCTACGAGCAGTACTTC.

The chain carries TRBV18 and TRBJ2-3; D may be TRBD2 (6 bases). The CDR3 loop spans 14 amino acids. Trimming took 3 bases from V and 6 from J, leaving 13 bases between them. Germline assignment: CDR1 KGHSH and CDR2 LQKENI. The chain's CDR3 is CASSPLGLGDTQYF. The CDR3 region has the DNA TGTGCCAGCTCACCGTTGGGACTGGGGGATACGCAGTATTTT.

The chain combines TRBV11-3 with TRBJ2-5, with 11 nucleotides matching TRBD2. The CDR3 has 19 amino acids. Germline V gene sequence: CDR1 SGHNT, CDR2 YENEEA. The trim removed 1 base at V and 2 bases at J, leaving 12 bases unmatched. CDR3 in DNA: TGTGCCAGCAGCTTAGGGGACCGAGGGACTAGCGGCCAACAAGAGACCCAGTACTTC. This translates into CASSLGDRGTSGQQETQYF.

Here the CDR3 DNA reads TGTGCCAGCAGCCAGCTAGCGTTCGCGGGGCCCCGTAGCTCCTACGAGCAGTACTTC. Protein: CASSQLAFAGPRSSYEQYF. The rearrangement uses TRBV4-2 and TRBJ2-7, with a weak D call TRBD2 (6 bases). Germline V lookup: CDR1 LGHNA, CDR2 YNFKEQ. The germline V and J ends were trimmed by 3 bases and 0 bases, with 24 bases remaining between them. This CDR3 contains 19 residues.

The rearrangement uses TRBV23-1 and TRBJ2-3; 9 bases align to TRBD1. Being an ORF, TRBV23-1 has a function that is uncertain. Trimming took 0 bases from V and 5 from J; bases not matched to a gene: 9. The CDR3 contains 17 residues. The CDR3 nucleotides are TGCGCCAGCAGTCAATCTGAAACAGGGGGCGGATTAGATACGCAGTATTTT. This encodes CASSQSETGGGLDTQYF.

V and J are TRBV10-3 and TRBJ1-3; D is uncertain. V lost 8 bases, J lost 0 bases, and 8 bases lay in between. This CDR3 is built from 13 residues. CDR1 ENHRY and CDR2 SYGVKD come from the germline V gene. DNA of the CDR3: TGTGCCATCCTGGCGGTCTCTGGAAACACCATATATTTT. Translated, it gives CAILAVSGNTIYF.

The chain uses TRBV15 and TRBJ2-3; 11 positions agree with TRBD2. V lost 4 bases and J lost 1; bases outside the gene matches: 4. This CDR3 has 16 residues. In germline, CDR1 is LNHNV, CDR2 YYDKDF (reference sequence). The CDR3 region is CATSTGTSGRTDTQYF. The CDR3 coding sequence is TGTGCCACCAGCACCGGGACTAGCGGACGCACAGATACGCAGTATTTT.

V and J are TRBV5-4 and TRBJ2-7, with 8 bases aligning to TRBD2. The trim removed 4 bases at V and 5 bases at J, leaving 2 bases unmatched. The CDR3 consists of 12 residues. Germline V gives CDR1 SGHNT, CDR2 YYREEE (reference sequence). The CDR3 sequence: CASSVSGDEQYF. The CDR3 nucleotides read TGTGCCAGCAGCGTTAGCGGGGACGAGCAGTACTTC.

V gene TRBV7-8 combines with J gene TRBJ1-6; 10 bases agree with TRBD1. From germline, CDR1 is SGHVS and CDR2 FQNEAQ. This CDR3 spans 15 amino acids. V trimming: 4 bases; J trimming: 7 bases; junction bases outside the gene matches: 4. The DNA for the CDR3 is TGTGCCAGCAGCTACCGACAGGGGGCGAATTCACCCCTCCACTTT. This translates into CASSYRQGANSPLHF. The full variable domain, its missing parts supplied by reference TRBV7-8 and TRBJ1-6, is GAGVSQSPRYKVAKRGQDVALRCDPISGHVSLFWYQQALGQGPEFLTYFQNEAQLDKSGLPSDRFFAERPEGSVSTLKIQRTQQEDSAVYLCASSYRQGANSPLHFGNGTRLTVT.

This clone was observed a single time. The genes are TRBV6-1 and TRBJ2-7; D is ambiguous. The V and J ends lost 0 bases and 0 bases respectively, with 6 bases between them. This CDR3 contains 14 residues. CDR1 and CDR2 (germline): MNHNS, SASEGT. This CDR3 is CASSEAGSSYEQYF. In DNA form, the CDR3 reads TGTGCCAGCAGTGAAGCGGGCAGCTCCTACGAGCAGTACTTC.

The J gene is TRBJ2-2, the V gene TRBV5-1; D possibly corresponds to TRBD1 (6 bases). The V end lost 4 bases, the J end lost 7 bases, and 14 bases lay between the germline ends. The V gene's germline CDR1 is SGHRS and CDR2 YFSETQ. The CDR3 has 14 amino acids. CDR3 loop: CASSLLPGDGELFF. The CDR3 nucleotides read TGCGCCAGCAGCCTGCTGCCAGGGGACGGGGAGCTGTTTTTT.

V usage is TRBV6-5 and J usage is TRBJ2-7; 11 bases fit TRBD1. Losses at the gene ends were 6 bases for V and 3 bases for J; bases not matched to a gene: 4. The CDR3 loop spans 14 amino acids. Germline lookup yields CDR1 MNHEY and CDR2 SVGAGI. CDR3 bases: TGTGCCAGCAGGCTAGGGACAGGGGGCTACGAGCAGTACTTC. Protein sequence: CASRLGTGGYEQYF.

The CDR3 reads CASSLSWDRIVNEQFF. The CDR3 nucleotides are TGTGCCAGCAGCTTATCTTGGGACAGAATCGTCAATGAGCAGTTCTTC. This sequence joins TRBV7-6 and TRBJ2-1, with 7 bases matching TRBD1. V lost 2 bases and J lost 6; bases outside the gene matches: 10. Germline V gives CDR1 SGHVS, CDR2 FNYEAQ. The length of the CDR3 is 16 residues.

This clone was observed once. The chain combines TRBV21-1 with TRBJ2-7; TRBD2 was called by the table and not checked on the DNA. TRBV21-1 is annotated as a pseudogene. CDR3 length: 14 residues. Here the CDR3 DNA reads TGTGCCAGCAGCCCACGCGGGAACTCCTACGAGCAGTACTTC. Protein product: CASSPRGNSYEQYF.

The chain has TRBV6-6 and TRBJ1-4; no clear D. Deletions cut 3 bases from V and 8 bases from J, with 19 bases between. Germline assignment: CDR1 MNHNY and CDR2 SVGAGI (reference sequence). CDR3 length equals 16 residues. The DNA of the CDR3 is TGTGCCAGCAGTTATGGAGGTCGGGCGGTCCGCGAAAAACTGTTTTTT. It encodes CASSYGGRAVREKLFF.

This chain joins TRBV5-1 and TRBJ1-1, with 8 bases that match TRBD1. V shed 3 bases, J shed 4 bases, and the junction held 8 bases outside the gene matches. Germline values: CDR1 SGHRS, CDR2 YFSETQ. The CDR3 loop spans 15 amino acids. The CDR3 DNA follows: TGCGCCAGCAGCTCCAAGCCCGGACAGGGCACTGAAGCTTTCTTT. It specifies CASSSKPGQGTEAFF.

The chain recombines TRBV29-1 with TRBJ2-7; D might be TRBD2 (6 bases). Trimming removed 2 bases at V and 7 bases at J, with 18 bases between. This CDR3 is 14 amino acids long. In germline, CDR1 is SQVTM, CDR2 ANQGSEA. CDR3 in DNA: TGCAGCGTTGAATTTTGGGAGCGGGTTGGAGAGCAGTACTTC. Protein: CSVEFWERVGEQYF.

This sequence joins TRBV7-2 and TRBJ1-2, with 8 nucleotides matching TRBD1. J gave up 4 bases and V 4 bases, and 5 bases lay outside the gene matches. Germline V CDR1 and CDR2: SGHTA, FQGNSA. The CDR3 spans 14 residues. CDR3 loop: CASSSNRGSYGYTF. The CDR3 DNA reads TGTGCCAGCAGCTCAAACAGGGGGAGCTATGGCTACACCTTC.

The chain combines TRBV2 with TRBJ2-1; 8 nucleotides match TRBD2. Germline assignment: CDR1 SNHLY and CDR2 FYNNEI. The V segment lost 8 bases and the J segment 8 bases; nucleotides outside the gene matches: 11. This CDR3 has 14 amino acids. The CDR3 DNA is TGTGCCAGCTTCCTCGGGGGGGTTAAGGATGAGCAGTTCTTC. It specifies CASFLGGVKDEQFF.

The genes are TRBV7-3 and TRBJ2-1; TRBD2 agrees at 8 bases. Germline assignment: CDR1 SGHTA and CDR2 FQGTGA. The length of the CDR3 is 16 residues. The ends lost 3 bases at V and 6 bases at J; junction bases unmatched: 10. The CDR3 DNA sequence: TGTGCCAGCAGCTTGCTCGGGGGGGCCTCTCTCAATGAGCAGTTCTTC. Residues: CASSLLGGASLNEQFF. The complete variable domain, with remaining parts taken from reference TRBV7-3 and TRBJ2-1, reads GAGVSQTPSNKVTEKGKYVELRCDPISGHTALYWYRQSLGQGPEFLIYFQGTGAADDSGLPNDRFFAVRPEGSVSTLKIQRTERGDSAVYLCASSLLGGASLNEQFFGPGTRLTVL.

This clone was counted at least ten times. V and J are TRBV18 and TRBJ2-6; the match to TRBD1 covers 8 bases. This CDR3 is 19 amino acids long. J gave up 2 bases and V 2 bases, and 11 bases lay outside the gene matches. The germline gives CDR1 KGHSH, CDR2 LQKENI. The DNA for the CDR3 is TGTGCCAGCTCACCATATCAGGGGGCGGGCTCGGCTGGGGCCAACGTCCTGACTTTC. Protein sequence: CASSPYQGAGSAGANVLTF.

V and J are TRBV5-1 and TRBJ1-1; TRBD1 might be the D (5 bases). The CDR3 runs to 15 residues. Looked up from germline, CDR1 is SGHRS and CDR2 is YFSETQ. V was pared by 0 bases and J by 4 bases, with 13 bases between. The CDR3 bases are TGCGCCAGCAGCTTGGAATATGGGGGAGGCACTGAAGCTTTCTTT. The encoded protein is CASSLEYGGGTEAFF.

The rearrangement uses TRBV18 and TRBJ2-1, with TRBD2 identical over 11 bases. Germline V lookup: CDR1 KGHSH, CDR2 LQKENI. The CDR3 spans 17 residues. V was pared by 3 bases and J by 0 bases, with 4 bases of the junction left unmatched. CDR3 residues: CASSPGTSGRSYNEQFF. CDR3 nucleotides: TGTGCCAGCTCACCTGGGACTAGCGGACGCTCCTACAATGAGCAGTTCTTC.

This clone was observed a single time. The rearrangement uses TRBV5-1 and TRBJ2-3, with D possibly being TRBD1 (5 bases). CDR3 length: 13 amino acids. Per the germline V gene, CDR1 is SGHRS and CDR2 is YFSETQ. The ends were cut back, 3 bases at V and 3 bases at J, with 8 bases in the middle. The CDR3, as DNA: TGCGCCAGCAGCTCCAGGGTTACAGATACGCAGTATTTT. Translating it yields CASSSRVTDTQYF.

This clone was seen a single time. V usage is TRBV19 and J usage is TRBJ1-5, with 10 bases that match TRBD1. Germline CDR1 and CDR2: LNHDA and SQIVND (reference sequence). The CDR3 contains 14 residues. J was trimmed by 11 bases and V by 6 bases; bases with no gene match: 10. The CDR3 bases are TGTGCCAGTAGCCGACAGGGGGCGTCTCGGGCCCAGCATTTT. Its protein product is CASSRQGASRAQHF.

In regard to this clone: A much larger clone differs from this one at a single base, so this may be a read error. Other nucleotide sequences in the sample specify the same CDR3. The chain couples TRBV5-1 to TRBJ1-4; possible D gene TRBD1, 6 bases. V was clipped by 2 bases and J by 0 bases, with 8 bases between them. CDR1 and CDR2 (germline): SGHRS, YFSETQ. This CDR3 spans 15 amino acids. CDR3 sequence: CASSFEGATNEKLFF. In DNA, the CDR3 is TGCGCCAGCAGCTTTGAGGGGGCAACTAATGAAAAACTGTTTTTT.

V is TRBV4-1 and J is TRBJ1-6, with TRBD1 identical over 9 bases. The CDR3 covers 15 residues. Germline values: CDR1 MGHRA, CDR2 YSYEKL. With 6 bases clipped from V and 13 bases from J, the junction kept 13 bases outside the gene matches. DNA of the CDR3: TGCGCCAGCAGGCATACGGACAGGGGTTTGGAGCCCCTCCACTTT. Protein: CASRHTDRGLEPLHF.

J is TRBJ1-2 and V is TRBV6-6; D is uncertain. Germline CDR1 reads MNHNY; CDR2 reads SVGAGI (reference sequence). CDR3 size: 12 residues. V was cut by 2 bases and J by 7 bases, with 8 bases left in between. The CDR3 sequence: CASSYLGGGYTF. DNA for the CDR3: TGTGCCAGCAGTTACCTCGGTGGTGGCTACACCTTC.